One and the same sample provided the 28 T cell receptor beta chains below, sequenced in a study of graft-versus-host responses after intestinal transplantation. TCRdb's table, derived via immunoSEQ multiplex PCR, lists solely in-frame clones and lacks some. The sample records approximately 24,000 clones, roughly nine tenths being singletons. The input for sequencing was PBMCs, taken around 40 days after intestinal transplant. These receptors were obtained from a human patient who received an intestinal transplant, so some T cells may come from the graft donor.

CDR3 DNA: TGTGCCAGCAGTGAAGAACTAGCGCCAAATGAGCAGTTCTTC. This codes for CASSEELAPNEQFF. V and J are TRBV2 and TRBJ2-1; 7 positions match TRBD2. The CDR3 contains 14 residues. Trimming at V came to 1 base and at J to 7 bases, leaving 4 bases not matched to a gene. Germline loops: CDR1 SNHLY, CDR2 FYNNEI.

The J gene is TRBJ2-5, the V gene TRBV10-3; 9 bases match TRBD2. The junction had 13 bases not matched to a gene; V was cut back by 0 bases and J by 5 bases. CDR3 size: 18 residues. Germline V gene sequence: CDR1 ENHRY, CDR2 SYGVKD. The CDR3 coding sequence is TGTGCCATCAGTGAGTCTTTTACGGTAGCGGGAGTAGATGAGACCCAGTACTTC. It yields the protein CAISESFTVAGVDETQYF.

The chain joins TRBV2 to TRBJ2-7; either TRBD1 or TRBD2 may supply D (7 bases each). The CDR3 runs to 15 residues. V shed 1 base and J shed 5 bases, with 15 bases lying between them. Germline values: CDR1 SNHLY, CDR2 FYNNEI. CDR3 sequence (DNA): TGTGCCAGCAGTGAAGGACTGGGAGGGGGCGACGAGCAGTACTTC. It codes for CASSEGLGGGDEQYF.

This clone was counted only a few times. Additional DNA sequences in this sample encode the identical CDR3. V gene TRBV7-2 combines with J gene TRBJ2-7; D gene uncertain. The CDR3 covers 11 residues. Germline assignment: CDR1 SGHTA and CDR2 FQGNSA. Between the trimmed V and J ends, which lost 3 bases and 1 base, there was a span of 1 base. CDR3 loop: CASSFSYEQYF. The CDR3 nucleotides read TGTGCCAGCAGCTTTTCCTACGAGCAGTACTTC.

This chain uses TRBV19 with TRBJ2-5; no clear D. Looked up from germline, CDR1 is LNHDA and CDR2 is SQIVND (reference sequence). Trimming left V 0 bases short and J 4 bases short, with 18 bases between. CDR3 length: 17 amino acids. The CDR3 reads CASSIEVTASWGETQYF. CDR3 nucleotides: TGTGCCAGTAGTATAGAAGTAACAGCTTCCTGGGGAGAGACCCAGTACTTC.

The gene calls are TRBV10-3 and TRBJ2-7, with a tentative D call TRBD2 (5 bases). V lost 1 base, J lost 3 bases, and 10 bases lay in between. The CDR3 has 14 amino acids. The germline V gene has CDR1 ENHRY and CDR2 SYGVKD. The CDR3 sequence: CAISEFGIHYEQYF. The CDR3 coding sequence is TGTGCCATCAGTGAGTTCGGGATCCACTACGAGCAGTACTTC.

This clone was picked up a small number of times. The chain employs TRBV4-3 and TRBJ1-4; D remains ambiguous. The CDR3 extends over 16 amino acids. Trimming left V 0 bases short and J 1 base short, with 9 bases between. Germline values: CDR1 LGHNA, CDR2 YSLEER. The CDR3 nucleotides read TGCGCCAGCAGCCAAGAGGCAGGCGGAACTAATGAAAAACTGTTTTTT. Translated: CASSQEAGGTNEKLFF.

The J gene is TRBJ1-4, the V gene TRBV15; TRBD1 matches 9 bases. Per the germline V gene, CDR1 is LNHNV and CDR2 is YYDKDF (reference sequence). V was pared by 3 bases and J by 8 bases, with 10 bases of the junction left unmatched. This CDR3 spans 16 amino acids. Here the CDR3 reads CATSRPTGGAKEKLFF. As DNA, the CDR3 is TGTGCCACCAGCAGGCCAACAGGGGGCGCCAAGGAAAAACTGTTTTTT.

This chain joins TRBV6-4 and TRBJ2-3; 8 bases align to TRBD1. Per the germline V gene, CDR1 is MRHNA and CDR2 is SNTAGT. This CDR3 region has 15 residues. The V gene end was trimmed by 3 bases and the J gene end by 5 bases; junction bases not matched to a gene: 7. Here the CDR3 reads CASSEYGQGEDTQYF. CDR3 coding DNA: TGTGCCAGCAGTGAATACGGACAGGGAGAAGATACGCAGTATTTT.

The rearrangement joins TRBV9 to TRBJ2-7; 7 bases are shared with TRBD1. The CDR3 consists of 14 residues. Trimming at V came to 3 bases and at J to 5 bases, leaving 8 bases not matched to a gene. The germline V gene has CDR1 SGDLS and CDR2 YYNGEE. CDR3 sequence reads: CASSADRVGNEQYF. In nucleotides, the CDR3 is TGTGCCAGCAGCGCCGACAGGGTAGGAAACGAGCAGTACTTC.

This clone was counted a single time. This chain connects TRBV10-1 to TRBJ2-2; D ambiguous. The CDR3 loop spans 13 amino acids. V dropped 6 bases and J dropped 0 bases, with 5 bases sitting between them. Germline V lookup: CDR1 WNHNN, CDR2 SYGVQD (reference sequence). The CDR3 DNA reads as TGCGCCAGCAGCCCGACGAACACCGGGGAGCTGTTTTTT. Translating it yields CASSPTNTGELFF.

The gene calls are TRBV7-9 and TRBJ1-2; D ambiguous. V was trimmed by 7 bases and J by 3 bases, leaving 12 bases between them. Per germline, CDR1 SEHNR and CDR2 FQNEAQ (reference sequence). This CDR3 spans 13 amino acids. CDR3 protein: CASTTGEYYGYTF. The CDR3 DNA follows: TGTGCCAGCACCACGGGCGAATACTATGGCTACACCTTC.

The chain has TRBV10-2 and TRBJ2-7; D is perhaps TRBD1 or TRBD2 (6 bases each). Per the germline V gene, CDR1 is WSHSY and CDR2 is SAAADI. The CDR3 contains 15 residues. The V gene lost 5 bases and the J gene lost 5 bases, with 19 bases spanning the gap. This chain's CDR3 is CASSPEGDLSHEQYF. The CDR3 nucleotides are TGCGCCAGCAGTCCGGAGGGGGATCTTTCCCACGAGCAGTACTTC.

V gene TRBV6-5 combines with J gene TRBJ1-5; D call uncertain. Deletions cut 4 bases from V and 3 bases from J, with 13 bases between. The CDR3 totals 15 residues. The germline V gene encodes CDR1 MNHEY and CDR2 SVGAGI. The CDR3 sequence: CASSFTRTYNQPQHF. CDR3 DNA sequence: TGTGCCAGCAGTTTCACCCGGACGTACAATCAGCCCCAGCATTTT.

This clone has only one observation. V and J are TRBV7-6 and TRBJ1-4; TRBD1 matches 7 bases. The CDR3 length is 20 residues. Germline V lookup: CDR1 SGHVS, CDR2 FNYEAQ. J gave up 6 bases and V 2 bases, and 21 bases lay outside the gene matches. The CDR3, as DNA: TGTGCCAGCAGCTTATACCACCTCCGGGACAGAGCTATTGAGGATGAAAAACTGTTTTTT. Translation: CASSLYHLRDRAIEDEKLFF.

This clone showed up just a few times. This rearrangement joins TRBV7-9 to TRBJ2-7, with D tentatively TRBD2 (6 bases). The germline V gene has CDR1 SEHNR and CDR2 FQNEAQ (reference sequence). The CDR3 is 14 residues long. The V end lost 1 base, the J end lost 7 bases, and 14 bases lay between the germline ends. The CDR3 coding sequence is TGTGCCAGCAGCTTAGGGACGGGAGATCCGGAGCAGTACTTC. This sequence encodes CASSLGTGDPEQYF.

The chain couples TRBV11-3 to TRBJ1-1; 9 bases map to TRBD1. There are 13 residues in the CDR3. V dropped 4 bases and J dropped 11; count of bases not matched to a gene: 8. Germline loops: CDR1 SGHNT, CDR2 YENEEA. The CDR3 sequence: CASSSRDREEAFF. Written as DNA, the CDR3 is TGTGCCAGCAGCTCCCGGGACAGGGAAGAGGCTTTCTTT.

V and J are TRBV10-3 and TRBJ1-4; D gene ambiguous. CDR3 size: 15 residues. Trimming stripped 5 bases from V and 0 bases from J, with 10 bases between. Germline lookup yields CDR1 ENHRY and CDR2 SYGVKD. DNA for the CDR3: TGTGCCATCAGTTCAAAGGTTACAACTAATGAAAAACTGTTTTTT. Protein: CAISSKVTTNEKLFF.

The chain is built from TRBV6-1 and TRBJ2-7; possibly TRBD2 for D (5 bases). The CDR3 contains 14 residues. Germline assignment: CDR1 MNHNS and CDR2 SASEGT. The germline V and J ends were trimmed by 4 bases and 1 base, with 11 bases remaining between them. CDR3 amino acids: CASSASLVSYEQYF. In DNA form, the CDR3 reads TGTGCCAGCAGTGCGTCACTAGTATCCTACGAGCAGTACTTC.

The chain has TRBV18 and TRBJ2-7; D uncertain. Between the trimmed V and J ends, which lost 5 bases and 7 bases, there was a span of 15 bases. The CDR3 covers 13 residues. Germline V gene lookup returns CDR1 KGHSH and CDR2 LQKENI. The CDR3 protein is CASSFGATVEQYF. The CDR3 DNA sequence: TGTGCCAGCTCATTTGGAGCTACGGTGGAGCAGTACTTC.

The chain uses TRBV27 and TRBJ2-3; D not resolved. CDR1 MNHEY and CDR2 SMNVEV come from the germline V gene (reference sequence). The CDR3 is made up of 13 amino acids. Trimming left V 2 bases short and J 0 bases short, with 3 bases between. The CDR3 DNA reads TGTGCCAGCAGTTTAGGGAGCACAGATACGCAGTATTTT. This codes for CASSLGSTDTQYF.

Written as DNA, the CDR3 is TGTGCCATCAGGGCAGGACCGGGAGAGACCCAGTACTTC. Its protein product is CAIRAGPGETQYF. The chain employs TRBV10-3 and TRBJ2-5; D is undetermined. Germline CDR1 and CDR2: ENHRY and SYGVKD. V gave up 6 bases and J gave up 4 bases, with 12 bases separating them. There are 13 residues in the CDR3.

The rearrangement joins TRBV4-1 to TRBJ2-7; D tentatively reads TRBD1 or TRBD2 (5 bases each). Trimming shortened V by 4 bases and J by 2 bases, and 15 bases separated the two germline ends. The CDR3 is 15 residues long. Germline V gives CDR1 MGHRA, CDR2 YSYEKL. This chain's CDR3 is CASSRAPGQTYEQYF. In DNA, the CDR3 is TGCGCCAGCAGCCGAGCTCCGGGGCAAACCTACGAGCAGTACTTC.

The rearrangement joins TRBV5-4 to TRBJ1-5; D ambiguous. CDR1 and CDR2 from the germline V gene are SGHNT and YYREEE (reference sequence). The CDR3 has 15 residues. V was shortened by 4 bases and J by 2 bases, with 13 bases between the two germline ends. CDR3 DNA: TGTGCCAGCAGCCGAGACGGAGGAGGCAATCAGCCCCAGCATTTT. Its translation: CASSRDGGGNQPQHF. Supplemented by reference TRBV5-4 and TRBJ1-5, the full variable domain reads ETGVTQSPTHLIKTRGQQVTLRCSSQSGHNTVSWYQQALGQGPQFIFQYYREEENGRGNFPPRFSGLQFPNYSSELNVNALELDDSALYLCASSRDGGGNQPQHFGDGTRLSIL.

The chain carries TRBV4-1 and TRBJ2-1; 7 bases line up with TRBD1. The CDR3 spans 18 residues. CDR1 and CDR2 from the germline V gene are MGHRA and YSYEKL. V trimming: 3 bases; J trimming: 2 bases; junction bases outside the gene matches: 13. The CDR3 region has the DNA TGCGCCAGCAGCCACGCCAACAGGGGTAGTGGGACCTACAATGAGCAGTTCTTC. Translating gives CASSHANRGSGTYNEQFF.

This sequence joins TRBV19 and TRBJ2-7; TRBD2 agrees at 9 bases. Per the germline V gene, CDR1 is LNHDA and CDR2 is SQIVND (reference sequence). V was pared by 3 bases and J by 3 bases, with 3 bases of the junction left unmatched. The CDR3 runs to 14 residues. The CDR3 sequence: CASSIGSGGYEQYF. The DNA of the CDR3 is TGTGCCAGTAGTATCGGTAGCGGGGGCTACGAGCAGTACTTC.

The chain couples TRBV29-1 to TRBJ2-7, with D possibly matching TRBD1 (6 bases). With 4 bases removed from V and 0 bases from J, the gap between germline ends came to 13 bases. CDR3 size: 14 residues. Per germline, CDR1 SQVTM and CDR2 ANQGSEA. DNA of the CDR3: TGCAGCGTTGCCAGGGGTGTGGGCTCCTACGAGCAGTACTTC. As protein: CSVARGVGSYEQYF.

The chain's CDR3 is CASRIDSGRQQFF. In DNA form, the CDR3 reads TGTGCCAGCAGGATTGATAGCGGGAGACAGCAGTTCTTC. The chain is built from TRBV28 and TRBJ2-1, with 9 bases fitting TRBD2. After removal of 6 bases from V and 11 bases from J, the junction contained 8 bases not matched to a gene. The CDR3 is 13 residues long. Germline V gene sequence: CDR1 MDHEN, CDR2 SYDVKM.